The entry below gives a single T cell receptor beta chain sequence along with its context. Antigen: not known. Making use of molecular barcodes, quantitative 5'-RACE generated TCR beta libraries. Using its own MiXCR run on the 5' RACE reads, TCRdb lists one record per CDR3 protein. The profile covers 800,000 to 900,000 distinct CDR3 sequences, with over 9.5% appearing a single time and roughly 0.51% taken by the ten largest. The record originates from a study of CD8 T cells in ankylosing spondylitis. General study points: Disease-linked clones, CD8+, were relatively rare in peripheral blood. Clones linked to disease were reported to show significant enrichment in matched ankylosing spondylitis synovial fluid. Made up of under ten highly homologous variants, a TCR beta motif appeared characteristic of ankylosing spondylitis blood.

The TCR originated in a male donor with ankylosing spondylitis. What was sequenced was blood, either unsorted or a sorted T cell fraction (not recorded which).

CDR3 sequence (DNA): TGCGCCAGCAGCCAAAACCGGGACTCGCAGTACTTC. Its translation: CASSQNRDSQYF. The chain links TRBV4-3 to TRBJ2-4; D perhaps matches TRBD2 (6 bases). The CDR3 runs to 12 residues. V lost 2 bases to trimming and J lost 13 bases, with 12 bases between them. CDR1 LGHNA and CDR2 YSLEER come from the germline V gene.